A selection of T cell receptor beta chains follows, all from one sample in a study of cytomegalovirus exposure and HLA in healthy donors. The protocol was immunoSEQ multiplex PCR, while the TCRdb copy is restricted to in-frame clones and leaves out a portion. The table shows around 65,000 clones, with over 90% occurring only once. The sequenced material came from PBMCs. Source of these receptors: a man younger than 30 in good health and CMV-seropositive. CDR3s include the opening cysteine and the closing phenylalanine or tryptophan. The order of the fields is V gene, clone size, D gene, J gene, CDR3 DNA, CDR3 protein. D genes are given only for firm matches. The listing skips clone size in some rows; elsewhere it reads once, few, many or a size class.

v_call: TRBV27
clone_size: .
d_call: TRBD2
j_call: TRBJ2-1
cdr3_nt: TGTGCCAGCAGTTCTTCCCCGATAGCGGGAGGAATCAATGAGCAGTTCTTC
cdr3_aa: CASSSSPIAGGINEQFF

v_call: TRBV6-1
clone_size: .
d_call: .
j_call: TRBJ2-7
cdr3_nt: TGTGCCAGCAGTAATATCGGGTACGAGCAGTACTTC
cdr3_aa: CASSNIGYEQYF

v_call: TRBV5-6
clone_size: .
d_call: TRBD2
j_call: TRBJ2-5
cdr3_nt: TGTGCCAGCAGCTTACGTAGCGGGAAGGGGGAGACCCAGTACTTC
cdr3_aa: CASSLRSGKGETQYF

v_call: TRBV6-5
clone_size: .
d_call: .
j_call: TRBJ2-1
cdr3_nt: TGTGCCAGCAGTTACCTATTTAGGGGTAATGAGCAGTTCTTC
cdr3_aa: CASSYLFRGNEQFF

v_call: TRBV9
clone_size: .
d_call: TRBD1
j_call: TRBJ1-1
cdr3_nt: TGTGCCAGCAGCGTAGGCCCCGGACAGGGCACTGAAGCTTTCTTT
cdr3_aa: CASSVGPGQGTEAFF

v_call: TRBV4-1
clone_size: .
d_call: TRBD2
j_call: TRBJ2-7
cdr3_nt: TGCGCCAGCAGCCAGGTTGATGCTAGCGGCCTCGGGGACGAGCAGTACTTC
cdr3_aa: CASSQVDASGLGDEQYF

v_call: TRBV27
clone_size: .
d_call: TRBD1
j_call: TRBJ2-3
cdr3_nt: TGTGCCAGTCGCTCGGCAGGGGGCTTCCCAGATACGCAGTATTTT
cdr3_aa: CASRSAGGFPDTQYF

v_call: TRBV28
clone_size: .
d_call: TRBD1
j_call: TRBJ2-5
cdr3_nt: TGTGCCAGCAGTTCCTTCAGCCCGGGACAGCTTATGGCCCAGTACTTC
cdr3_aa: CASSSFSPGQLMAQYF

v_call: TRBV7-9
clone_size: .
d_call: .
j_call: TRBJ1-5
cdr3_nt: TGTGCCAGCAGCCCGGGGGTCAGTGGCAATCAGCCCCAGCATTTT
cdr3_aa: CASSPGVSGNQPQHF

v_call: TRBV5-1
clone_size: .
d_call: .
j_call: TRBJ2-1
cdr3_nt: TGCGCCAGCAGCTTGGAACCCGCCAATGAGCAATTCTTC
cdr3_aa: CASSLEPANEQFF

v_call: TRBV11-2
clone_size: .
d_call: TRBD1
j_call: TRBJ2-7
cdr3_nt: TGTGCCAGCAGCTTGCAGACAGGGGGACCCTACGAGCAGTACTTC
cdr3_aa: CASSLQTGGPYEQYF

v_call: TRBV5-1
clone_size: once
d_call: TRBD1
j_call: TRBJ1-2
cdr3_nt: TGCGCCAGCAGCACCGGACAGGGGCCGGGTGGCTACACCTTC
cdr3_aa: CASSTGQGPGGYTF

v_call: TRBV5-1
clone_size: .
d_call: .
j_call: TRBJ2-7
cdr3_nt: TGCGCCAGCAGCCCAGAGCGTGACAGGCCCTCCTACGAGCAGTACTTC
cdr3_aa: CASSPERDRPSYEQYF

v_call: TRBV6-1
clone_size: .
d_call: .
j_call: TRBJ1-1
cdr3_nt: TGTGCCAGCAGTGAAACAGGCATGAACACTGAAGCTTTCTTT
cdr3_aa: CASSETGMNTEAFF

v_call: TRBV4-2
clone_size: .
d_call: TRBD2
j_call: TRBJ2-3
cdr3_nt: TGTGCCAGCAGCCAAGGGGGCGGCGGGGGGGCAGATACGCAGTATTTT
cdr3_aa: CASSQGGGGGADTQYF

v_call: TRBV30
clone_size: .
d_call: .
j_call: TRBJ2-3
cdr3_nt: TGTGCCTGGAGTGTGAGCCGCACAGATACGCAGTATTTT
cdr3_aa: CAWSVSRTDTQYF

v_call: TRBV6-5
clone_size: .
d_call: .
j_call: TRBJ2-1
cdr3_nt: TGTGCCAGCAGTCTGGGACTTTACAATGAGCAGTTCTTC
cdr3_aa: CASSLGLYNEQFF

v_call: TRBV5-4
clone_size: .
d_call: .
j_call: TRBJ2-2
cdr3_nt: TGTGCCAGCAGCTTGGAACGGAGGGCGGACACCGGGGAGCTGTTTTTT
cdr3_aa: CASSLERRADTGELFF

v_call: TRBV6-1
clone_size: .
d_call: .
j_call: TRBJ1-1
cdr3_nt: TGTGCCACCGGCGTACAGCCTGAAGCTTTCTTT
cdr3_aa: CATGVQPEAFF

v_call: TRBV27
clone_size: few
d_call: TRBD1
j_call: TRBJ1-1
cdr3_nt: TGTGCCAGCAGTAAATACAGGGGTGAAACTGAAGCTTTCTTT
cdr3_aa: CASSKYRGETEAFF